A selection of T cell receptor beta chains follows, all from one sample in a study of blood T cells in healthy people across ages. TCRdb ran MiXCR on the 5' RACE reads and lists one entry per CDR3 protein. The table records about 800,000 distinct CDR3 sequences, more than 20% of them present only once. These same records also appear under a second study, on T cells of mothers and their children.

The sequenced material came from blood. The receptors were gathered from a boy between 10 and 17 years old in good health. Both conserved end residues are part of each CDR3. The D gene is left open where the match is weak. Only part of the rows carry a size: once, few, many, or a class if the clone is expanded.

few	TRBD2	TRBV19	TRBJ2-1	TGTGCCAGTAGTATCGGGCTAGTACTAGCGGGGGGGCCCGGGGTTAGTGGTGAGCAGTTCTTC	CASSIGLVLAGGPGVSGEQFF
few	TRBD1	TRBV7-2	TRBJ1-5	TGTGCCTCCCGGACTTCCGGGACAGAGATAAATCAGCCCCAGCATTTT	CASRTSGTEINQPQHF
-	-	TRBV5-1	TRBJ2-5	TGCGCCAGCAGTCCGCAGACATCAGACCAGTACTTC	CASSPQTSDQYF
-	-	TRBV7-9	TRBJ2-7	TGTGCCAGCAGCTTAGAGGGACCCACCTACGAGCAGTACTTC	CASSLEGPTYEQYF
-	-	TRBV29-1	TRBJ2-5	TGCAGCGTTCCGAGCGGAGGGGGGCAAGGGACCCAGTACTTC	CSVPSGGGQGTQYF
few	-	TRBV19	TRBJ2-7	TGTGCCAGTAGTGGAACTCGGACAGTGACTTCCTACGAGCAGTACTTC	CASSGTRTVTSYEQYF
-	-	TRBV3-1	TRBJ2-1	TGTGCCAGCAACCGAGGCGATGAGCAGTTCTTC	CASNRGDEQFF
-	-	TRBV6-2/TRBV6-3	TRBJ2-1	TGTGCCAGCACATCAAAGTATAGTTTGGATGAGCAGTTCTTC	CASTSKYSLDEQFF
-	-	TRBV3-1	TRBJ1-2	TGTGCCAGCAGCCAAGAGCGGTGGGGGTTTGGCTACACCTTC	CASSQERWGFGYTF
few	-	TRBV28	TRBJ2-2	TGTGCCAGCAGTCTCCTCGTTGGGTACGGGGAGCTGTTTTTT	CASSLLVGYGELFF
-	-	TRBV15	TRBJ2-7	TGTGCCACCAGCAGGGGGTCCCGCAGAGCGGAAGGATACGAGCAGTACTTC	CATSRGSRRAEGYEQYF
-	TRBD1	TRBV20-1	TRBJ2-7	TGCAGTGCTACCGCGGGACAGGGTATCTACGAGCAGTACTTC	CSATAGQGIYEQYF
few	-	TRBV25-1	TRBJ2-1	TGTGCCAGCAGTGGGTTCCCTGACCTCCACAATGAGCAGTTCTTC	CASSGFPDLHNEQFF
-	-	TRBV28	TRBJ2-7	TGTGCCAGCAGTTTTGGATCAACCCCGTCAGTGGGTGAAGACGAGCAGTACTTC	CASSFGSTPSVGEDEQYF
-	-	TRBV12-5	TRBJ1-2	TGTGCTAGTGGTTTGGTACTCGGAGGGAAGGTGTATGGCTACACCTTC	CASGLVLGGKVYGYTF
-	-	TRBV12-3/TRBV12-4	TRBJ2-7	TGTGCCAGCAGTCCCTCCCGGCGGACAGCATACGAGCAGTACTTC	CASSPSRRTAYEQYF
-	TRBD2	TRBV29-1	TRBJ2-1	TGCAGCGTTGAAGACTGGGGGAGGGTCAATGAGCAGTTCTTC	CSVEDWGRVNEQFF
-	-	TRBV20-1	TRBJ1-4	TGCAGTGCTAGAGATCGGGGACCCCCTAATGAAAAACTGTTTTTT	CSARDRGPPNEKLFF
-	TRBD1	TRBV7-9	TRBJ2-5	TGTGCCAGCAGCATCGGGACAGCTAAAGAGACCCAGTACTTC	CASSIGTAKETQYF
few	TRBD1	TRBV7-9	TRBJ2-7	TGTGCCAGCAGCTTAGCGAGGTCGTTAGGACAGGGAGCCTACGAGCAGTACTTC	CASSLARSLGQGAYEQYF
few	-	TRBV4-3	TRBJ2-7	TGCGCCAGCAGCCAAGATAGACTACTGTACGAGCAGTACTTC	CASSQDRLLYEQYF
once	-	TRBV7-2	TRBJ2-4	TGTGCCAGCAGCCTATTGTTTGATAAAGGCAAAAACATTCGGTACTTC	CASSLLFDKGKNIRYF
-	-	TRBV12-3/TRBV12-4	TRBJ2-1	TGTGCCAGCAGTTTAGCTGTAGGGGGGACTCCTATGTTCTTC	CASSLAVGGTPMFF
few	-	TRBV2	TRBJ2-1	TGTGCCAGCAGAGCGAGCGGTGAGCAGTTCTTC	CASRASGEQFF
-	TRBD2	TRBV9	TRBJ2-5	TGTGCCAGCAGCGTGGCTAGCGGGGGACCGGAGACCCAGTACTTC	CASSVASGGPETQYF
many	-	TRBV5-1	TRBJ2-1	TGCGCCAGCAGCTTTGGGGGAGATGAGCAGTTCTTC	CASSFGGDEQFF
-	-	TRBV27	TRBJ2-7	TGTGCCAGCAGTTTATCGGCAGGCGGGTGGCAGTACTTC	CASSLSAGGWQYF